This T cell receptor (beta chain) was recorded in a study of monozygotic twins with inflammatory bowel disease. Study-wide points: Lower sharing of clonotypes with other individuals was seen in IBD patients than in healthy twins. This was most marked in patients showing signs of disease activity.

Germline loops: CDR1 SGHTA, CDR2 FQGNSA. The CDR3 runs to 15 residues. It was around 3,500 ng of total RNA that each TCR library used. Using the 5' RACE reads, TCRdb records one entry per CDR3 protein without DNA. The sample has some 150,000 distinct CDR3 sequences. With regard to this clonotype: The antigen remains undetermined.

Each donor gave about 2.5 ml of peripheral blood. The V call is TRBV7-2, the J call TRBJ2-3. Sequenced input: blood. The receptor was derived from a human donor with ulcerative colitis or Crohn's disease, or a healthy co-twin of an affected twin (not recorded which). Here the CDR3 reads CASSFWGTSTDTQYF.